This TCR beta chain originates from a study of T cell responses to AZD1222 COVID-19 vaccine (dated by TCRdb to about 2021). Study-wide context: AZD1222 recipients given second doses at about 4 weeks or at about 12 weeks were pooled, since spike-specific TCR depth and breadth were not found to differ between the two schedules. A total of 233 trial participants underwent TCR sequencing, of whom 200 to 220 had received two doses of AZD1222 and about 25 had received two doses of the MenACWY control vaccine. Trial participants were enrolled by age into subgroups of 18-55, 56-69 and 70-plus years, and 148, 28 and 57 TCR-sequenced participants, respectively, were included in these subgroups. Study-level results and caveats: Participants were mostly white British, with more females than males. The authors suggested clonal diversity may have been underestimated. Reportedly, almost half of the unique spike-specific TCRs recognized epitopes lying outside the regions that are mutated in the B.1.351 and B.1.1.7 variants. Because no day 14 peak-response samples were available, repertoires were characterized only after the peak T cell response. The whole spike protein was spanned by vaccine-associated CD4 TCRs, and dominant responses were seen in regions 160-218 and 743-854. A significant rise in spike-specific TCR breadth and depth was observed after two AZD1222 doses relative to day 0 and relative to MenACWY recipients. The 56-69-year group was small, and its depth increase did not reach significance, likely because of low power. Only a handful of AZD1222 recipients were SARS-CoV-2 seropositive at baseline, limiting conclusions about previously exposed vaccinees.

In the paper's terms, the time point label means: baseline before first vaccination. Vaccinee samples came from UK trials COV001 and COV002, including a single-blind randomized controlled phase 2/3 trial of AZD1222 (ChAdOx1 nCoV-19) in healthy adults. Trial participant PBMC samples were collected at day 0 and day 28 after the second dose for TCRbeta chain sequencing. To note about this clone: No cognate antigen has been identified for it. Base qualities are not recorded, but no much larger clone differs from it by a single base.

From cysteine to phenylalanine, the CDR3 is 11 amino acids long. Left in the record is the CDR3 DNA by itself, 33 bases read in frame from the first base. A distance of 9 bases separates the germline ends of V and J, which lose 10 bases and 6 bases respectively. The CDR3 regions of human TCRbeta chains were subjected to immunosequencing. Under the source paper's analysis protocol: TCRs in the repertoires were compared against a reference library of SARS-CoV-2-specific TCRs that had been generated with the MIRA antigen-specificity platform. Breadth was defined as the fraction of unique TCRs that were SARS-CoV-2-associated. Depth was defined as the fraction of total T cells that were SARS-CoV-2-associated. Using the MIRA data, every spike-specific TCR was mapped to the spike region that the TCR reacted to and assigned to either a CD4 or a CD8 class. Log10-transformed breadth and depth values were compared by one-way ANOVA with Sidak's multiple comparisons tests. TCRdb's version of the immuneACCESS table is confined to in-frame rearrangements and falls short of the full clone set. An unresolved V gene accounts for under half of the shortfall where checked; the remainder is of unknown origin. V and J calls and clone size are copied from that table; D and trimming were computed from the DNA. This sample holds roughly 97,000 clones; roughly 92% were observed only once. In total, the top ten clones hold about 5% of the sample.

This TCR was sampled from an adult in good health. The sequence is built from TRBV12-3 or TRBV12-4 and TRBJ2-2; the D gene lacks a confident call. The input for sequencing was peripheral blood, taken on day 0 of AZD1222 vaccination. The CDR3 region: CATRAPGELFF. The DNA is TGTGCCACCCGAGCACCCGGGGAGCTGTTTTTT.